The sequence of this T cell receptor (beta chain) was determined in a study of T-cell reconstitution after alpha-beta-depleted transplantation in children. Study-level results: The main origin of T-cell counts and diversity one year after transplant was newly produced T cells. The origin of high day-60 TCRbeta diversity in some patients lay in surviving recipient T cells and thymic progenitors. After transplant, at about two months, alpha-beta T cells were reportedly derived from several hundred expanded graft clones.

This clonotype was observed a few times. Its antigen is unidentified. Using unique molecular identifiers, the investigators prepared the TCRbeta library. TCRdb redid the calling of the PCR reads with MiXCR, one entry per CDR3 protein. The repertoire holds about 980,000 distinct CDR3 sequences, with roughly 29% as singletons. The CDR3 runs to 13 residues. Per the germline V gene, CDR1 is MNHNS and CDR2 is SASEGT. The V and J ends lost 6 bases and 5 bases, in that order; junction bases with no gene match: 7. This TCR was sampled from a boy younger than two who had a stem cell transplant for SCID, so the T cells may come from the graft donor. The genes are TRBV6-1 and TRBJ2-7; 7 bases agree with TRBD1. The sequenced sample was PBMCs, mostly from graft donor cells, obtained 360 days after TCRalphabeta/CD19-depleted stem cell transplant. Here the CDR3 DNA reads TGTGCCAGCAGCCGCGACAGGGACCACGAGCAGTACTTC. Its protein is CASSRDRDHEQYF.